Below are 19 T cell receptor beta chains sequenced from a single sample in a study of shared clonotypes between healthy human individuals. Profiled with immunoSEQ multiplex PCR; TCRdb holds only in-frame clones, not every one. The data hold about 2.1 million clones, with roughly 93% observed a single time. Positively selected for CCR7, the CD45RO-negative cells used as naive CD8 cells excluded terminally differentiated effector memory CD45RA+ cells. Sequencing used naive CD8+ T cells from PBMCs. These receptors all stem from a man aged 18 to 30 in good health. Some clones in this sample may be carry-over from other donors' samples.

The chain employs TRBV5-8 and TRBJ2-5; 10 bases line up with TRBD2. Trimming took 4 bases from V and 1 from J; bases not matched to a gene: 10. This CDR3 comprises 17 residues. Germline-derived CDR1 and CDR2 are SGHTS and YDEGEE. The CDR3, as DNA: TGTGCCAGCAGCCCCGAGGGGCTAGCGGGAGCCCAAGAGACCCAGTACTTC. It specifies CASSPEGLAGAQETQYF.

The chain combines TRBV6-5 with TRBJ2-1; 8 bases agree with TRBD2. This CDR3 spans 15 amino acids. CDR1 MNHEY and CDR2 SVGAGI come from the germline V gene. J lost 6 bases, V lost 5 bases, and 9 bases had no gene match. The CDR3 region is CASSATGGWVNEQFF. The CDR3 DNA is TGTGCCAGCAGTGCCACGGGAGGGTGGGTCAATGAGCAGTTCTTC.

The chain links TRBV30 to TRBJ2-7; 9 bases map to TRBD2. Looked up from germline, CDR1 is GTSNPN and CDR2 is SVGIG (reference sequence). The V segment lost 7 bases and the J segment 0 bases; nucleotides outside the gene matches: 16. The CDR3 is 17 amino acids. The chain's CDR3 is CAYQGWLAGLSSYEQYF. CDR3 coding DNA: TGTGCCTATCAGGGATGGCTAGCGGGACTGAGCTCCTACGAGCAGTACTTC.

This clone was seen a handful of times. The J gene is TRBJ1-1, the V gene TRBV7-9; D possibly corresponds to TRBD1 (5 bases). Germline V gene sequence: CDR1 SEHNR, CDR2 FQNEAQ (reference sequence). Trimming cost V 11 bases and J 1 base, with 17 bases left between them. The CDR3 has 14 amino acids. The CDR3 DNA follows: TGTGCCGCGAAGGGGAAGGAAGGGAACACTGAAGCTTTCTTT. Amino acid sequence: CAAKGKEGNTEAFF.

The chain employs TRBV30 and TRBJ1-6; weak D call: TRBD1 (5 bases). The length of the CDR3 is 15 residues. Per germline, CDR1 GTSNPN and CDR2 SVGIG (reference sequence). Trimming left V 6 bases short and J 0 bases short, with 12 bases between. The CDR3 region has the DNA TGTGCCTGCGGGACGCCAAGCTCCTATAATTCACCCCTCCACTTT. Its translation is CACGTPSSYNSPLHF.

The V gene is TRBV27, the J gene TRBJ2-7; 8 nucleotides match TRBD1. The V gene's germline CDR1 is MNHEY and CDR2 SMNVEV (reference sequence). The CDR3 contains 16 residues. V dropped 0 bases and J dropped 6; count of bases not matched to a gene: 10. In DNA form, the CDR3 reads TGTGCCAGCAGTTTATCGAACGACAGGGGATCACGCGAGCAGTACTTC. Its translation: CASSLSNDRGSREQYF.

This rearrangement joins TRBV27 to TRBJ2-7; D perhaps matches TRBD1 (6 bases). Trimming took off 4 bases at V and 0 bases at J, with 7 bases between the two ends. CDR3 length: 13 amino acids. Germline assignment: CDR1 MNHEY and CDR2 SMNVEV (reference sequence). CDR3 sequence: CASSWDNSYEQYF. Written as DNA, the CDR3 is TGTGCCAGCAGTTGGGACAACTCCTACGAGCAGTACTTC.

The chain carries TRBV15 and TRBJ2-5; 7 bases are a match to TRBD2. The length of the CDR3 is 18 residues. The junction had 12 bases not matched to a gene; V was cut back by 1 base and J by 1 base. CDR1 and CDR2 from the germline V gene are LNHNV and YYDKDF (reference sequence). The CDR3 nucleotides are TGTGCCACCAGCAGAGCGGGACTCGAGACTAGCAGCCAAGAGACCCAGTACTTC. This codes for CATSRAGLETSSQETQYF.

J is TRBJ2-4 and V is TRBV28; D ambiguous. Per the germline V gene, CDR1 is MDHEN and CDR2 is SYDVKM. Trimming cost V 6 bases and J 1 base, with 22 bases left between them. The CDR3 runs 18 residues. DNA for the CDR3: TGTGCCAGCAGCCATCCCCCAGGCACCAACGCGGCCAAAAACATTCAGTACTTC. Residues: CASSHPPGTNAAKNIQYF.

The chain has TRBV13 and TRBJ2-1; either TRBD1 or TRBD2 may supply D (5 bases each). Deletions cut 0 bases from V and 2 bases from J, with 14 bases between. The germline V gene encodes CDR1 PRHDT and CDR2 FYEKMQ (reference sequence). This CDR3 has 17 amino acids. This CDR3 is CASSLGRGRPAYNEQFF. The CDR3 DNA follows: TGTGCCAGCAGCTTAGGCCGGGGCAGACCTGCCTACAATGAGCAGTTCTTC.

The chain joins TRBV27 to TRBJ2-1; D is unclear. V dropped 5 bases and J dropped 0 bases, with 11 bases sitting between them. This CDR3 spans 15 amino acids. Germline assignment: CDR1 MNHEY and CDR2 SMNVEV (reference sequence). CDR3 nucleotide sequence: TGTGCCAGCAGTCCCTTAACGAGCTCCTACAATGAGCAGTTCTTC. This codes for CASSPLTSSYNEQFF.

The gene calls are TRBV7-9 and TRBJ2-7; D possibly matches TRBD1 or TRBD2 (6 bases each). The CDR3 length is 15 residues. The germline V and J ends were trimmed by 5 bases and 3 bases, with 17 bases remaining between them. Germline V gene data show CDR1 as SEHNR and CDR2 as FQNEAQ (reference sequence). In DNA, the CDR3 is TGTGCCAGCAGCGGAACAGGGCGCGGGGACTACGAGCAGTACTTC. It is translated as CASSGTGRGDYEQYF.

The chain employs TRBV27 and TRBJ2-7; 13 bases are a match to TRBD2. Germline assignment: CDR1 MNHEY and CDR2 SMNVEV (reference sequence). The CDR3 consists of 18 residues. The CDR3 sequence: CATGHRTSGSSILYEQYF. Written as DNA, the CDR3 is TGTGCTACGGGCCACCGGACTAGCGGGAGTAGTATTTTATACGAGCAGTACTTC.

The rearrangement joins TRBV7-3 to TRBJ2-1; unclear D gene. The CDR3 covers 12 residues. Germline CDR1 and CDR2: SGHTA and FQGTGA. V lost 2 bases and J lost 5, with 4 bases in between. The CDR3 nucleotides read TGTGCCAGCAGCTTACACGACAATGAGCAGTTCTTC. This sequence encodes CASSLHDNEQFF.

The chain uses TRBV9 and TRBJ1-1, with TRBD1 as a possible D gene (6 bases). From germline, CDR1 is SGDLS and CDR2 YYNGEE. Between the trimmed V and J ends, which lost 3 bases and 3 bases, there was a span of 18 bases. CDR3 length: 16 residues. The CDR3 sequence is CASSGGWGRKDTEAFF. DNA of the CDR3: TGTGCCAGCAGCGGAGGGTGGGGGCGGAAGGACACTGAAGCTTTCTTT.

V is TRBV18 and J is TRBJ1-1; 9 bases agree with TRBD1. This CDR3 spans 20 amino acids. CDR1 is KGHSH and CDR2 is LQKENI in the germline V gene. The J segment lost 1 base and the V segment lost 1 base, leaving 16 bases of the junction unmatched. This CDR3 reads CASSPLEQGAREYPNTEAFF. CDR3 in DNA: TGTGCCAGCTCACCACTTGAACAGGGGGCGAGGGAATATCCGAACACTGAAGCTTTCTTT.

V usage is TRBV6-1 and J usage is TRBJ2-5, with 8 bases that match TRBD1. This CDR3 spans 13 amino acids. Unmatched junction bases numbered 5, after V lost 6 bases and J lost 5 bases. Germline V lookup: CDR1 MNHNS, CDR2 SASEGT. CDR3 sequence (DNA): TGTGCCAGCAGGTGGCAGGGGGCTGAGACCCAGTACTTC. This sequence encodes CASRWQGAETQYF.

The V call is TRBV7-9, the J call TRBJ1-5; no definite D call. This CDR3 comprises 14 residues. Trimming shortened V by 5 bases and J by 5 bases, and 13 bases separated the two germline ends. CDR1 and CDR2 (germline): SEHNR, FQNEAQ (reference sequence). In DNA form, the CDR3 reads TGTGCCAGCAGCCACGGGTCTAGGGATCAGCCCCAGCATTTT. Translation gives CASSHGSRDQPQHF.

This clone has only one observation. The CDR3 loop reads CASSVGAADYEQYF. DNA for the CDR3: TGTGCCAGCAGCGTAGGCGCTGCAGACTACGAGCAGTACTTC. The gene calls are TRBV9 and TRBJ2-7; D is unresolved. The CDR3 consists of 14 residues. The germline V and J ends were trimmed by 0 bases and 3 bases, with 10 bases remaining between them. Germline values: CDR1 SGDLS, CDR2 YYNGEE.